The rows below give T cell receptor beta chains drawn from one sample of a study of blood T cell repertoires in COVID-19. Some clones are missing from TCRdb's copy, which holds only in-frame ones; the method was immunoSEQ multiplex PCR. The sample shows fewer than 150,000 clones, roughly 90% of them seen only once. The sequenced sample consisted of peripheral blood. These receptors were taken from an older man who had recovered from COVID-19. Each CDR3 is given with its conserved first and last residue. The order of the fields is clone size, V gene, CDR3 length, D gene, J gene, CDR3 protein, CDR3 DNA. A D gene is named only where the DNA matches it firmly. The size of a clone is reported for some rows only, either as once, few or many, or as a class for expanded clones.

abundance: -; v_gene: TRBV5-1; len: 14; d_gene: TRBD1; j_gene: TRBJ1-4; CDR3aa: CASSHGQGEEKLFF; CDR3nt: TGCGCCAGCAGCCACGGACAGGGGGAGGAAAAACTGTTTTTT
abundance: -; v_gene: TRBV27; len: 16; d_gene: TRBD1; j_gene: TRBJ2-5; CDR3aa: CASSLFAGQGSGTQYF; CDR3nt: TGTGCCAGCAGTTTATTTGCAGGACAGGGGAGCGGGACCCAGTACTTC
abundance: few; v_gene: TRBV3-1/TRBV3-2; len: 18; d_gene: TRBD2; j_gene: TRBJ2-3; CDR3aa: CASSQTGTSGPSTDTQYF; CDR3nt: TGTGCCAGCAGCCAAACAGGGACTAGCGGTCCCTCCACAGATACGCAGTATTTT
abundance: -; v_gene: TRBV5-1; len: 12; d_gene: -; j_gene: TRBJ2-5; CDR3aa: CASSASQETQYF; CDR3nt: TGCGCCAGCAGCGCTAGCCAAGAGACCCAGTACTTC
abundance: -; v_gene: TRBV15; len: 15; d_gene: TRBD1; j_gene: TRBJ1-4; CDR3aa: CATSREGRGLEKLFF; CDR3nt: TGTGCCACCAGCAGAGAGGGCAGGGGGCTTGAAAAACTGTTTTTT
abundance: -; v_gene: TRBV2; len: 14; d_gene: TRBD1; j_gene: TRBJ1-5; CDR3aa: CASSDRAGNQPQHF; CDR3nt: TGTGCCAGCAGCGACAGGGCTGGCAATCAGCCCCAGCATTTT
abundance: -; v_gene: TRBV12-3/TRBV12-4; len: 12; d_gene: -; j_gene: TRBJ2-7; CDR3aa: CASSLRDYEQYF; CDR3nt: TGTGCCAGCAGTTTACGGGACTACGAGCAGTACTTC
abundance: -; v_gene: TRBV6-6; len: 12; d_gene: -; j_gene: TRBJ2-5; CDR3aa: CASNLSGETQYF; CDR3nt: TGTGCCAGCAATTTGTCCGGGGAGACCCAGTACTTC
abundance: once; v_gene: TRBV2; len: 14; d_gene: TRBD1; j_gene: TRBJ1-5; CDR3aa: CASSEGRGTQPQHF; CDR3nt: TGTGCCAGCAGTGAGGGCAGGGGGACTCAGCCCCAGCATTTT
abundance: -; v_gene: TRBV5-1; len: 14; d_gene: TRBD1; j_gene: TRBJ1-3; CDR3aa: CASSLQGLGNTIYF; CDR3nt: TGCGCCAGCAGCTTACAGGGGCTTGGAAACACCATATATTTT
abundance: -; v_gene: TRBV5-1; len: 13; d_gene: -; j_gene: TRBJ2-5; CDR3aa: CASSSNSQETQYF; CDR3nt: TGCGCCAGCAGTTCGAACTCCCAAGAGACCCAGTACTTC
abundance: -; v_gene: TRBV3-1/TRBV3-2; len: 13; d_gene: -; j_gene: TRBJ1-2; CDR3aa: CASSQGTRSGYTF; CDR3nt: TGTGCCAGCAGCCAAGGGACACGATCAGGCTACACCTTC
abundance: -; v_gene: TRBV10-3; len: 13; d_gene: -; j_gene: TRBJ1-2; CDR3aa: CATKAGIFYGYTF; CDR3nt: TGTGCCACCAAAGCCGGGATTTTCTATGGCTACACCTTC
abundance: -; v_gene: TRBV15; len: 15; d_gene: -; j_gene: TRBJ1-4; CDR3aa: CATAKFQGINEKLFF; CDR3nt: TGTGCCACCGCGAAATTTCAGGGAATTAATGAAAAACTGTTTTTT
abundance: -; v_gene: TRBV30; len: 17; d_gene: TRBD2; j_gene: TRBJ2-1; CDR3aa: CAWSNSGNTMSYNEQFF; CDR3nt: TGTGCCTGGAGTAATAGCGGGAATACGATGTCCTACAATGAGCAGTTCTTC
abundance: -; v_gene: TRBV7-3; len: 14; d_gene: -; j_gene: TRBJ1-1; CDR3aa: CASSLRGQLTEAFF; CDR3nt: TGTGCCAGCAGCCTCCGGGGTCAGTTGACTGAAGCTTTCTTT
abundance: -; v_gene: TRBV29-1; len: 12; d_gene: -; j_gene: TRBJ2-5; CDR3aa: CSADRNQETQYF; CDR3nt: TGCAGCGCAGACAGAAACCAAGAGACCCAGTACTTC
abundance: -; v_gene: TRBV7-8; len: 14; d_gene: -; j_gene: TRBJ2-1; CDR3aa: CASTAGTLYNEQFF; CDR3nt: TGTGCCAGCACCGCGGGGACCCTTTACAATGAGCAGTTCTTC
abundance: -; v_gene: TRBV5-1; len: 15; d_gene: -; j_gene: TRBJ1-4; CDR3aa: CASSLTGDTNEKLFF; CDR3nt: TGCGCCAGCAGCTTGACGGGGGACACTAATGAAAAACTGTTTTTT
abundance: -; v_gene: TRBV3-1/TRBV3-2; len: 13; d_gene: -; j_gene: TRBJ2-7; CDR3aa: CASSRAQGYEQYF; CDR3nt: TGTGCCAGCAGCCGCGCGCAGGGGTACGAGCAGTACTTC
abundance: -; v_gene: TRBV10-3; len: 15; d_gene: TRBD1; j_gene: TRBJ2-1; CDR3aa: CAISPGQGWENEQFF; CDR3nt: TGTGCCATCAGTCCGGGACAGGGGTGGGAAAATGAGCAGTTCTTC
abundance: -; v_gene: TRBV6-2/TRBV6-3; len: 16; d_gene: TRBD1; j_gene: TRBJ2-1; CDR3aa: CASSPRTGGIYNEQFF; CDR3nt: TGTGCCAGCAGCCCAAGGACAGGGGGTATCTACAATGAGCAGTTCTTC
abundance: -; v_gene: TRBV28; len: 16; d_gene: TRBD2; j_gene: TRBJ2-3; CDR3aa: CASSLAGGGGTDTQYF; CDR3nt: TGTGCCAGCAGTTTAGCGGGGGGAGGAGGGACAGATACGCAGTATTTT
abundance: -; v_gene: TRBV7-2; len: 13; d_gene: -; j_gene: TRBJ1-5; CDR3aa: CASSFGGGQPQHF; CDR3nt: TGTGCCAGCAGCTTTGGGGGCGGCCAGCCCCAGCATTTT
abundance: -; v_gene: TRBV3-1/TRBV3-2; len: 15; d_gene: -; j_gene: TRBJ1-3; CDR3aa: CASSQADGHRETIYF; CDR3nt: TGTGCCAGCAGCCAAGCAGACGGACACAGGGAAACCATATATTTT
abundance: few; v_gene: TRBV9; len: 16; d_gene: TRBD1; j_gene: TRBJ1-3; CDR3aa: CASSAGQGARGNTIYF; CDR3nt: TGTGCCAGCAGCGCCGGACAGGGGGCGCGGGGAAACACCATATATTTT
abundance: -; v_gene: TRBV29-1; len: 13; d_gene: -; j_gene: TRBJ1-1; CDR3aa: CSGYTTGSTEAFF; CDR3nt: TGCAGCGGTTATACAACAGGGAGCACTGAAGCTTTCTTT
abundance: -; v_gene: TRBV5-4; len: 15; d_gene: -; j_gene: TRBJ2-7; CDR3aa: CASSLGGREGYEQYF; CDR3nt: TGTGCCAGCAGCTTGGGTGGCAGGGAAGGCTACGAGCAGTACTTC
abundance: -; v_gene: TRBV10-2; len: 13; d_gene: -; j_gene: TRBJ2-7; CDR3aa: CASSESLAWEQYF; CDR3nt: TGCGCCAGCAGTGAGTCTCTAGCATGGGAGCAGTACTTC
abundance: -; v_gene: TRBV5-6; len: 15; d_gene: TRBD1; j_gene: TRBJ1-1; CDR3aa: CASSAFDREHTEAFF; CDR3nt: TGTGCCAGCAGCGCCTTCGACAGGGAGCACACTGAAGCTTTCTTT
abundance: -; v_gene: TRBV7-8; len: 14; d_gene: -; j_gene: TRBJ2-7; CDR3aa: CASSSLQGNYEQYF; CDR3nt: TGTGCCAGCAGCTCATTACAGGGAAACTACGAGCAGTACTTC
abundance: -; v_gene: TRBV4-3; len: 15; d_gene: -; j_gene: TRBJ1-1; CDR3aa: CASSQDGHPNTEAFF; CDR3nt: TGCGCCAGCAGCCAAGATGGACATCCTAACACTGAAGCTTTCTTT
abundance: -; v_gene: TRBV7-2; len: 17; d_gene: -; j_gene: TRBJ2-3; CDR3aa: CASSLGRRAEGTDTQYF; CDR3nt: TGTGCCAGCAGCTTAGGACGACGGGCGGAGGGCACAGATACGCAGTATTTT
abundance: -; v_gene: TRBV6-1; len: 14; d_gene: -; j_gene: TRBJ2-7; CDR3aa: CASSEVRDDYEQYF; CDR3nt: TGTGCCAGCAGTGAAGTCCGGGATGACTACGAGCAGTACTTC
abundance: few; v_gene: TRBV7-8; len: 13; d_gene: TRBD2; j_gene: TRBJ2-2; CDR3aa: CASRAGGNGELFF; CDR3nt: TGTGCCAGCCGAGCGGGAGGGAACGGGGAGCTGTTTTTT
abundance: once; v_gene: TRBV9; len: 16; d_gene: -; j_gene: TRBJ1-6; CDR3aa: CASSSLGGAQNSPLHF; CDR3nt: TGTGCCAGCAGCTCCCTTGGGGGGGCTCAGAATTCACCCCTCCACTTT
abundance: -; v_gene: TRBV28; len: 19; d_gene: TRBD1; j_gene: TRBJ1-4; CDR3aa: CASRARSGGQGATNEKLFF; CDR3nt: TGTGCCAGCAGAGCCAGATCCGGGGGACAGGGGGCGACTAATGAAAAACTGTTTTTT
abundance: -; v_gene: TRBV2; len: 16; d_gene: TRBD1; j_gene: TRBJ1-2; CDR3aa: CASSSTRQGGHYGYTF; CDR3nt: TGTGCCAGCAGTTCTACTCGACAGGGGGGCCACTATGGCTACACCTTC
abundance: -; v_gene: TRBV10-3; len: 14; d_gene: TRBD1; j_gene: TRBJ1-1; CDR3aa: CAIRPGQMNTEAFF; CDR3nt: TGTGCCATCAGGCCGGGACAGATGAACACTGAAGCTTTCTTT
abundance: -; v_gene: TRBV28; len: 14; d_gene: TRBD2; j_gene: TRBJ2-3; CDR3aa: CASRTSGGTDTQYF; CDR3nt: TGTGCCAGCAGGACTAGCGGGGGCACAGATACGCAGTATTTT
abundance: -; v_gene: TRBV5-4; len: 13; d_gene: TRBD1; j_gene: TRBJ2-7; CDR3aa: CASSATGGYEQYF; CDR3nt: TGTGCCAGCAGCGCTACAGGGGGCTACGAGCAGTACTTC
abundance: -; v_gene: TRBV7-2; len: 15; d_gene: -; j_gene: TRBJ2-7; CDR3aa: CASSLDPGDSYEQYF; CDR3nt: TGTGCCAGCAGCTTAGATCCGGGGGACTCCTACGAGCAGTACTTC
abundance: -; v_gene: TRBV28; len: 15; d_gene: TRBD1; j_gene: TRBJ1-3; CDR3aa: CASSSGQGSGNTIYF; CDR3nt: TGTGCCAGCAGTTCGGGACAGGGAAGCGGAAACACCATATATTTT
abundance: -; v_gene: TRBV10-3; len: 13; d_gene: TRBD1; j_gene: TRBJ1-1; CDR3aa: CAISSGQGAKAFF; CDR3nt: TGTGCCATCTCATCGGGACAGGGGGCTAAAGCTTTCTTT
abundance: -; v_gene: TRBV21-1; len: 10; d_gene: -; j_gene: TRBJ1-1; CDR3aa: CVGPGGLSIF; CDR3nt: TGTGTCGGACCGGGGGGCCTCTCGATATTT
abundance: -; v_gene: TRBV29-1; len: 14; d_gene: TRBD1; j_gene: TRBJ2-3; CDR3aa: CSAYGTGVFGTQYF; CDR3nt: TGCAGCGCCTACGGGACAGGGGTATTTGGTACGCAGTATTTT